This T cell receptor (beta chain) was obtained from a study of CD8 T cells in ankylosing spondylitis (dated by TCRdb to the late 2010s). Some background on the complete study: T cell receptor beta repertoires were profiled in healthy donors and ankylosing spondylitis patients so that disease-linked TCR variants could be found. Samples of peripheral blood were taken, and for ankylosing spondylitis patients, synovial fluid was collected as well. In total, the full study cohort was made up of about 99 healthy donors and 25 ankylosing spondylitis patients.

Sequencing took place on an Illumina HiSeq 2500. Quantitative 5'-RACE with molecular barcodes was the method used to prepare the TCR beta libraries. Per the source publication's procedure: A new computational method, built on a probabilistic model of VDJ rearrangement, was used to identify disease-linked TCR variants. Through fastp at Q25 and MiXCR, TCRdb rebuilt clones from the public reads, retaining in-frame beta chains. Every entry covers one CDR3 protein and lists the most common genes and DNA from its rows. What appears here as the V and J calls and clone size reflects TCRdb's work, not the paper's. This sample comprises approximately 45,000 distinct CDR3 sequences, about 4.2% of them detected only once. The top ten constitute over 3% of the sample. Points the paper makes about the study in general: Some of the motif variants had been reported before in the synovial fluid and blood of reactive arthritis patients, a finding that suggests common disease-initiation mechanisms. The disease-linked clones were reported to be significantly enriched in matched synovial fluid samples from ankylosing spondylitis patients. Blood from ankylosing spondylitis patients appeared to be characterized by a TCR beta motif made up of fewer than ten highly homologous amino acid variants. The disease-linked clones showed a CD8+ phenotype and occurred at relatively low frequencies in peripheral blood.

Comments on this clonotype: Its antigen target is currently unknown. Base qualities are missing; no much larger clone stands one base away.

The CDR3 sequence holds 14 residues, the cysteine and phenylalanine included. This entry keeps only the CDR3 DNA: 42 bases, framed from base 1. CDR1 and CDR2, per the germline V gene, are SGDLS and YYNGEE. Trimming removed 4 bases from V and 2 bases from J, leaving 12 bases between the germline ends. Sequenced material: blood, either unsorted or a sorted T cell fraction (not recorded which). Recombination joined TRBV9 with TRBJ2-5; TRBD2 is a weak D gene call, 6 bases matching. This sequence was found in a female donor with ankylosing spondylitis or in good health (not recorded which). The CDR3 protein: CASSPQGLQETQYF. The sequence in DNA is TGTGCCAGCAGCCCCCAAGGACTACAAGAGACCCAGTACTTC.